These 9 T cell receptor beta chains share one sample of origin, sequenced in a study of post-analysis software for immune sequencing data (dated by TCRdb to the mid-2010s). Paper-wide results and their limitations: Significantly higher frequencies in patients than in controls were found for five or six TRBV segments, including TRBV5-6, TRBV5-1 and TRBV20-1.

The antigens of these receptors remain unknown. The method behind the library was PCR. TCRdb shows the sequencer as Illumina HiSeq 2500. Unique molecular identifiers were incorporated into TCR beta cDNA libraries to reduce PCR and sequencing biases. TCRdb itself trimmed the public reads at Q25 with fastp, ran MiXCR and retained productive beta chains. Identical CDR3 protein sequences are pooled into one entry, listed with their most common genes and DNA. Here the sample has fewer than 550,000 distinct CDR3 sequences; approximately 34% occur a single time. The leading ten clones occupy around 5.9% of the sample. The sequenced material came from blood. All receptors come from a girl under 18 with multiple sclerosis.

The sample holds a few counts of this clonotype. The chain uses TRBV5-1 and TRBJ1-5; 8 nucleotides agree with TRBD1. The CDR3 loop spans 16 amino acids. Germline CDR1 is SGHRS and CDR2 is YFSETQ. Trimming at V came to 4 bases and at J to 3 bases, leaving 9 bases not matched to a gene. In DNA form, the CDR3 reads TGCGCCAGCAGCATGGGGACAGGATATTACAATCAGCCCCAGCATTTT. This translates into CASSMGTGYYNQPQHF.

This clonotype was seen a few times. The chain couples TRBV7-9 to TRBJ2-2; 12 nucleotides align to TRBD1. With 6 bases clipped from V and 5 bases from J, the junction kept 10 bases outside the gene matches. This CDR3 has 17 amino acids. Germline V CDR1 and CDR2: SEHNR, FQNEAQ (reference sequence). Here the CDR3 reads CASRSSRDRGRTGELFF. CDR3 DNA: TGTGCCAGCAGATCGAGCCGGGACAGGGGGCGGACCGGGGAGCTGTTTTTT.

This clonotype was seen a handful of times. The CDR3 DNA reads TGCGCCAGCAGCCAAATAGACAGGGGGCACCTCATGAACACTGAAGCTTTCTTT. It is translated as CASSQIDRGHLMNTEAFF. This chain connects TRBV5-1 to TRBJ1-1, with 10 bases that match TRBD1. The CDR3 has 18 residues. V trimming: 4 bases; J trimming: 0 bases; junction bases outside the gene matches: 12. CDR1 is SGHRS and CDR2 is YFSETQ in the germline V gene.

V is TRBV24-1 and J is TRBJ2-1; 13 nucleotides agree with TRBD2. J was trimmed by 4 bases and V by 3 bases; bases with no gene match: 5. In germline, CDR1 is KGHDR, CDR2 SFDVKD. This CDR3 region has 17 residues. The CDR3 region is CATSDRRGLAGYNEQFF. The DNA for the CDR3 is TGTGCCACCAGTGATCGTCGGGGACTAGCGGGGTACAATGAGCAGTTCTTC.

To note about this clonotype: A much larger clone differs by one base, so this may be a read error. V and J are TRBV12-3 or TRBV12-4 and TRBJ2-3; tentative D call: TRBD2 (5 bases). This CDR3 is 13 amino acids long. As DNA, the CDR3 is TGTGCCATCAGTAGGACTAGCACAGATACGCAGTATTTT. Protein sequence: CAISRTSTDTQYF.

A few counts support this clonotype. The chain combines TRBV20-1 with TRBJ2-7; D is perhaps TRBD2 (5 bases). Germline CDR1 DFQATT, CDR2 SNEGSKA (reference sequence). This CDR3 region has 13 residues. Trimming took 3 bases from V and 0 from J, leaving 9 bases between them. CDR3 loop: CSARRRSSYEQYF. The CDR3 bases are TGCAGTGCTAGGAGGAGGAGCTCCTACGAGCAGTACTTC.

The chain couples TRBV4-1 to TRBJ1-5; D ambiguous. V lost 1 base, J lost 3 bases, and 13 bases lay in between. In germline, CDR1 is MGHRA, CDR2 YSYEKL. The CDR3 is made up of 16 amino acids. This CDR3 reads CASSQGEGGNNQPQHF. CDR3 nucleotides: TGCGCCAGCAGCCAAGGAGAAGGAGGGAACAATCAGCCCCAGCATTTT.

The chain carries TRBV6-5 and TRBJ2-3; 7 nucleotides match TRBD1. The V gene end was trimmed by 4 bases and the J gene end by 2 bases; junction bases not matched to a gene: 12. Germline values: CDR1 MNHEY, CDR2 SVGAGI. The CDR3 is 17 residues long. CDR3 bases: TGTGCCAGCAGTTCCCTAACGACAGGGAGTATCACAGATACGCAGTATTTT. It is translated as CASSSLTTGSITDTQYF.

This chain links TRBV29-1 with TRBJ1-1; D remains ambiguous. Trimming stripped 7 bases from V and 2 bases from J, with 20 bases between. The germline gives CDR1 SQVTM, CDR2 ANQGSEA. The CDR3 consists of 15 residues. The CDR3 protein is CSGVGALNFNTEAFF. CDR3 DNA sequence: TGCAGCGGGGTAGGAGCCCTGAACTTCAACACTGAAGCTTTCTTT.